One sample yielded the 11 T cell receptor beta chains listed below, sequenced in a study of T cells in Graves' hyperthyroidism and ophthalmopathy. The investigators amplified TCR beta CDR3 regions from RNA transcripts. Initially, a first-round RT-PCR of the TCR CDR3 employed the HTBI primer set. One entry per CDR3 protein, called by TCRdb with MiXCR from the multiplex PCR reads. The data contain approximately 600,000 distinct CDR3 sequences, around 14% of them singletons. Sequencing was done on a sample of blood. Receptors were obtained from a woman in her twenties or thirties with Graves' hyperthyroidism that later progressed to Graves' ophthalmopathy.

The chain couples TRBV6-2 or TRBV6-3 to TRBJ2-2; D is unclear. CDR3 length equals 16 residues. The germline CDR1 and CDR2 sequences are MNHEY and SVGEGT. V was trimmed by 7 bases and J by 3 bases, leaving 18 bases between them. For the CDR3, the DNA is TGTGCCAGCACCTATAGGGCTAGTGGTTACACCGGGGAGCTGTTTTTT. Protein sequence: CASTYRASGYTGELFF.

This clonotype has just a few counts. CDR3 in amino acids: CASSGTSAGGTDTQYF. CDR3 coding DNA: TGTGCCAGCAGCGGCACTAGCGCCGGAGGCACAGATACGCAGTATTTT. This sequence joins TRBV9 and TRBJ2-3; 7 bases match TRBD2. Trimming took 3 bases from V and 1 from J; bases not matched to a gene: 8. The CDR3 is 16 amino acids. Germline lookup yields CDR1 SGDLS and CDR2 YYNGEE.

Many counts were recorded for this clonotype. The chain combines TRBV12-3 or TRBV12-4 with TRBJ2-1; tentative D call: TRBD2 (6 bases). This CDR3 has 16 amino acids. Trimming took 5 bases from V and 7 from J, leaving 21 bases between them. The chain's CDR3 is CASSSLESSGTNEQFF. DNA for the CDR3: TGTGCCAGCAGTAGTCTTGAAAGTAGCGGAACTAATGAGCAGTTCTTC.

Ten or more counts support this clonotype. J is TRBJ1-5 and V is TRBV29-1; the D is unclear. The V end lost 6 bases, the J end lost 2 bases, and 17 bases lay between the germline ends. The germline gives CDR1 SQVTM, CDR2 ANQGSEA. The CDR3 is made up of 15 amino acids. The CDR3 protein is CSVSLDGFGNQPQHF. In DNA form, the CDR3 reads TGCAGCGTGAGTCTTGACGGATTTGGCAATCAGCCCCAGCATTTT.

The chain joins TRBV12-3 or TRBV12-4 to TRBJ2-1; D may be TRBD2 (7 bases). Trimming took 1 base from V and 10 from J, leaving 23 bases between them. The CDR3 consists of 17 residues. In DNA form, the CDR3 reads TGTGCCAGCAGTTTAGGCTCGACCAAAAAAGGGGGGGCCGAGCAGTTCTTC. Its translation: CASSLGSTKKGGAEQFF.

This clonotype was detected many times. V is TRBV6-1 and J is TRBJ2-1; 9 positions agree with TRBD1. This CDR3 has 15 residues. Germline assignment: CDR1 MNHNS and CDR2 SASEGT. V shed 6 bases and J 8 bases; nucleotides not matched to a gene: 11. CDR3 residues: CASSLGQGPNDEQFF. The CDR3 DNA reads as TGTGCCAGCAGCTTGGGACAGGGCCCCAACGATGAGCAGTTCTTC.

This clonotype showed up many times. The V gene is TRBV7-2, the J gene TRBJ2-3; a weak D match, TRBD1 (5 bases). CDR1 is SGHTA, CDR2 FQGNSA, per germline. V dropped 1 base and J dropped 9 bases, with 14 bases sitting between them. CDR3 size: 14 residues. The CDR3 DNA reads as TGTGCCAGCAGCTTAGATAGTATGGGGCTCACGCAGTATTTT. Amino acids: CASSLDSMGLTQYF. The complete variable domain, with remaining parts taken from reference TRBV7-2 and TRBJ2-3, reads GAGVSQSPSNKVTEKGKDVELRCDPISGHTALYWYRQSLGQGLEFLIYFQGNSAPDKSGLPSDRFSAERTGGSVSTLTIQRTQQEDSAVYLCASSLDSMGLTQYFGPGTRLTVL.

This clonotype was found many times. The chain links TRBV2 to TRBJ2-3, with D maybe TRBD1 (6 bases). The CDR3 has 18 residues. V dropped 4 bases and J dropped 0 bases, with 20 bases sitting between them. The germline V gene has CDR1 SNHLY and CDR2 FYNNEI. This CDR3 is CASSGMGGLGHSTDTQYF. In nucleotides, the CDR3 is TGTGCCAGCAGTGGAATGGGCGGTTTGGGACACAGCACAGATACGCAGTATTTT.

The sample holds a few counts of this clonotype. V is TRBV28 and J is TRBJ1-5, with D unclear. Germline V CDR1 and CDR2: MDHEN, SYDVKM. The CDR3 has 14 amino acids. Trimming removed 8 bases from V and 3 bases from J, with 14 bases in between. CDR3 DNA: TGTGCCAGCCGTATTGGACCTGTCAATCAGCCCCAGCATTTT. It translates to CASRIGPVNQPQHF.

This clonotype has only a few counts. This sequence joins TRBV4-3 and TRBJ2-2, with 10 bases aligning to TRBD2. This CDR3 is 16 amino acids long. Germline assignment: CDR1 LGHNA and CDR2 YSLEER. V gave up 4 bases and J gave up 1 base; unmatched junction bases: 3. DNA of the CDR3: TGCGCCAGCAGCCTCGGACTAGCGGTGAACACCGGGGAGCTGTTTTTT. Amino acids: CASSLGLAVNTGELFF.

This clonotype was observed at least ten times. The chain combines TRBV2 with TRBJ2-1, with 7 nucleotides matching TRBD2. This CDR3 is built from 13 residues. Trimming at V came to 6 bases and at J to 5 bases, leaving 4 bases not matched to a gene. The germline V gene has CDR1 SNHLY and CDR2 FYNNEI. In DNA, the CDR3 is TGTGCCAGCAGGGAGCGGGACCACAATGAGCAGTTCTTC. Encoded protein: CASRERDHNEQFF.